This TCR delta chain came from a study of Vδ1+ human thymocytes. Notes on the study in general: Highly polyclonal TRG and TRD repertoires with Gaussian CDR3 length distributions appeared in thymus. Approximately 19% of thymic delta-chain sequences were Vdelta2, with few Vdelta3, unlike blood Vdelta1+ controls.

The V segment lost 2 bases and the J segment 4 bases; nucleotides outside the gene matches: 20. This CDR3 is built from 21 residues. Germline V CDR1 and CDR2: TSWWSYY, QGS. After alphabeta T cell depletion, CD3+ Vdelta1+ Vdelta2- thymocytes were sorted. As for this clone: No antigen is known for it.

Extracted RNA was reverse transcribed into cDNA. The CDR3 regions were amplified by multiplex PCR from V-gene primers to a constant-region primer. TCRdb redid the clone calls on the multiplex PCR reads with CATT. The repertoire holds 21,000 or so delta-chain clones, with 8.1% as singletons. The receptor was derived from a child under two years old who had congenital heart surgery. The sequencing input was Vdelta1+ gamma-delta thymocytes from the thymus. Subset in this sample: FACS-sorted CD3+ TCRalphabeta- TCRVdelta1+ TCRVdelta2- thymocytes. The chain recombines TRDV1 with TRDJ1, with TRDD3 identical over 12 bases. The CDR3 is CALGEGLPRTELGDTDDKLIF. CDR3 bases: TGTGCTCTTGGGGAAGGCCTTCCTAGAACCGAACTGGGGGATACCGACGATAAACTCATCTTT.